Reported below is one T cell receptor (beta chain). Its antigen is unknown. The sample is drawn from a study of CD8 T cells in ankylosing spondylitis. V lost 5 bases and J lost 5, with 20 bases in between. CDR3 length: 16 residues. Germline V lookup: CDR1 MNHNS, CDR2 SASEGT. Notes on the study in general: Researchers reportedly found disease-linked clones significantly enriched in matched ankylosing spondylitis synovial fluid. Some of the motif variants had earlier been found in reactive arthritis patients' fluid and blood. A TCR beta motif made of several highly homologous variants seemed typical of ankylosing spondylitis blood.

Researchers built TCR beta libraries using quantitative 5'-RACE with molecular barcodes. Using its own MiXCR run on the 5' RACE reads, TCRdb lists one record per CDR3 protein. The table has over 600,000 distinct CDR3 sequences, roughly 20% seen once; the top ten hold about 19%. Specimen: blood, either unsorted or a sorted T cell fraction (not recorded which). The chain has TRBV6-1 and TRBJ2-3, with D unclear. The receptor was derived from a male donor with ankylosing spondylitis. The CDR3 bases are TGTGCCAGCAGTCCACTTTCTGGGCTAGGTATAGATACGCAGTATTTT. This sequence encodes CASSPLSGLGIDTQYF.